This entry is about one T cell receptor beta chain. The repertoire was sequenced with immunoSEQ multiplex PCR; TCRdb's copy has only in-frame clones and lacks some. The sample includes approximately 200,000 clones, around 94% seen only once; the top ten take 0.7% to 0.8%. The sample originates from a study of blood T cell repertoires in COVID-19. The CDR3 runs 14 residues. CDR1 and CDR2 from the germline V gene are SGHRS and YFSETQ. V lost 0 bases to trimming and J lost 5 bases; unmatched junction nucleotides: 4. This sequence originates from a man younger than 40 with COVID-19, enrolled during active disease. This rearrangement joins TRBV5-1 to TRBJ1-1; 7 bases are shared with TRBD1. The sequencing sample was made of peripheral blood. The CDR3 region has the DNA TGCGCCAGCAGCTTGGAAGGGGGCCAAACTGAAGCTTTCTTT. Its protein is CASSLEGGQTEAFF.